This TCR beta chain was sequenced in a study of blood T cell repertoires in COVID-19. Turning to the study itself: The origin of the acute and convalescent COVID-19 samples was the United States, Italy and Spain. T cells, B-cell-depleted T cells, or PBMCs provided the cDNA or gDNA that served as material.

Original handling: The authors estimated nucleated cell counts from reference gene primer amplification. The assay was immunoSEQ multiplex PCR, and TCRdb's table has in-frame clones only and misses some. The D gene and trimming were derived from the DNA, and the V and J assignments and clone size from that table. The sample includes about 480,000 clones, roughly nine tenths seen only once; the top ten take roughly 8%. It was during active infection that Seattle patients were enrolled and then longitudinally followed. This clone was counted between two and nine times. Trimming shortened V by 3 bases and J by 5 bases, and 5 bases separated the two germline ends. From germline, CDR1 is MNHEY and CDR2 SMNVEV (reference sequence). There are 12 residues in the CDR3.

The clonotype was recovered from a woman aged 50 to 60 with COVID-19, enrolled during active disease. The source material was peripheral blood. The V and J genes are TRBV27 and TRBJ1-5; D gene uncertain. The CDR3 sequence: CASSFLHQPQHF. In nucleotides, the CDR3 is TGTGCCAGCAGTTTTCTTCATCAGCCCCAGCATTTT.